This T cell receptor (beta chain) was sequenced for a study of breast tumors, draining lymph nodes, adjacent tissues. Study observations and caveats: Tumor T cell lymph node origin was a supported hypothesis, not proven. The data were judged consistent with most tumor T cells coming from lymph node and expanding in tumor. Luminal-like breast cancer showed significantly greater tumor-nontumor repertoire similarity than basal-like breast cancer did.

Breast cancer patients provided tissue from their axillary draining lymph nodes. TCRdb fed the multiplex PCR reads into MiXCR, producing one record per CDR3 protein. The repertoire holds 150,000 to 200,000 distinct CDR3 sequences, with roughly a third as singletons. This clonotype has at least ten counts. Its specificity is unknown. The CDR3 totals 18 residues. Germline trimming cut 5 bases from V and 7 bases from J; bases unmatched to any gene: 14. Per germline, CDR1 SGHNT and CDR2 YYREEE (reference sequence). Sequenced input: axillary lymph node tissue. This TCR was recovered from a female donor with breast cancer. Some clones in this sample may be carry-over from other donors' samples. The rearrangement joins TRBV5-4 to TRBJ2-2; TRBD2 matches 13 bases. The CDR3 protein is CASRRGSTSGGASGELFF. The CDR3 DNA reads TGTGCCAGCAGACGAGGTTCCACTAGCGGGGGGGCAAGCGGGGAGCTGTTTTTT.